These T cell receptor beta chains were read from a single sample in a study of shared clonotypes between healthy human individuals. The method was immunoSEQ multiplex PCR; TCRdb's version includes in-frame clones alone and lacks a portion of them. The table shows roughly 570,000 clones, with roughly 98% occurring only once. Material: naive CD8+ T cells sorted from blood. Every receptor here comes from a man between 25 and 39 years old in good health. Both conserved end residues are part of each CDR3. The D gene is left open where the match is weak. A row's size may be missing; if present it is once, few, many or a size class.

clone_size j_call v_call d_call cdr3_aa cdr3_nt
- TRBJ1-1 TRBV15 - CATSPSRGVNTEAFF TGTGCCACCAGTCCTTCTAGGGGAGTGAACACTGAAGCTTTCTTT
- TRBJ2-7 TRBV9 - CASSVDGSLSYEQYF TGTGCCAGCAGCGTCGACGGGAGTCTATCCTACGAGCAGTACTTC
- TRBJ2-3 TRBV7-6 - CASSPHSAWKSTDTQYF TGTGCCAGCAGCCCCCATTCGGCTTGGAAGAGCACAGATACGCAGTATTTT
- TRBJ2-1 TRBV28 - CASDGGPPWNEQFF TGTGCCAGCGATGGAGGGCCTCCTTGGAATGAGCAGTTCTTC
- TRBJ2-7 TRBV30 - CAWKGPSAASPKLTYEQYF TGTGCCTGGAAAGGCCCCTCGGCAGCGTCGCCTAAGCTCACCTACGAGCAGTACTTC
- TRBJ2-7 TRBV29-1 TRBD2 CSVLLADGSYEQYF TGCAGCGTCCTACTAGCGGACGGCTCCTACGAGCAGTACTTC
- TRBJ1-2 TRBV2 - CASSETRALRGYGYTF TGTGCCAGCAGTGAAACTCGTGCATTGAGAGGGTATGGCTACACCTTC
- TRBJ2-1 TRBV28 - CASSLKGPINEQFF TGTGCCAGCAGTTTAAAAGGCCCGATCAATGAGCAGTTCTTC
- TRBJ2-7 TRBV15 - CATSSPVEREQYF TGTGCCACCAGCAGTCCGGTTGAGCGAGAGCAGTACTTC
- TRBJ2-1 TRBV7-6 - CASSLPSPAEQFF TGTGCCAGCAGCTTACCCTCGCCAGCTGAGCAATTCTTC
- TRBJ2-3 TRBV27 - CASSLSSDTQYF TGTGCCAGCAGTTTAAGTTCAGATACGCAGTATTTT
- TRBJ2-7 TRBV4-1 - CASSQGPYEQYF TGCGCCAGCAGCCAAGGCCCATACGAGCAGTACTTC
- TRBJ2-7 TRBV25-1 - CASSGPHTYEQYF TGTGCCAGCAGTGGTCCTCACACGTACGAGCAGTACTTC
- TRBJ2-4 TRBV29-1 TRBD1 CSVPGTGDSIQYF TGCAGCGTCCCCGGGACAGGGGATTCCATTCAGTACTTC
- TRBJ2-1 TRBV5-1 TRBD2 CASSLAGGGYNEQFF TGCGCCAGCAGCTTGGCGGGAGGAGGCTACAATGAGCAGTTCTTC
- TRBJ2-7 TRBV9 TRBD2 CASSVAHSGNYEQYF TGTGCCAGCAGCGTAGCTCATAGCGGGAACTACGAGCAGTACTTC
- TRBJ1-2 TRBV6-5 - CASSHGQYGYTF TGTGCCAGCAGTCATGGACAGTATGGCTACACCTTC
- TRBJ2-2 TRBV19 - CATRPTGRTGELFF TGTGCCACGCGACCGACAGGGAGGACCGGGGAGCTGTTTTTT
- TRBJ1-2 TRBV18 - CASSPPRGENGYTF TGTGCCAGCTCACCACCTCGGGGAGAGAATGGCTACACCTTC
- TRBJ2-7 TRBV4-1 - CASSQVDIQGYEQYF TGCGCCAGCAGCCAGGTAGATATACAGGGCTACGAGCAGTACTTC
- TRBJ2-7 TRBV29-1 TRBD1 CSVLLRDRAYEQYF TGCAGCGTGCTACTCCGGGACAGGGCTTACGAGCAGTACTTC
- TRBJ2-7 TRBV27 - CASSPMNHEQYF TGTGCCAGCAGCCCAATGAACCACGAGCAGTACTTC
- TRBJ2-3 TRBV5-1 - CASSLAYTDTQYF TGCGCCAGCAGCCTGGCTTACACAGATACGCAGTATTTT
- TRBJ2-6 TRBV5-1 - CASSLVQDRSGANVLTF TGCGCCAGCAGCTTGGTGCAGGACCGCTCTGGGGCCAACGTCCTGACTTTC
few TRBJ1-5 TRBV6-1 - CASSEAGGFNQPQHF TGTGCCAGCAGTGAAGCAGGAGGGTTCAATCAGCCCCAGCATTTT
- TRBJ2-1 TRBV30 - CAWSALGGGPSYNEQFF TGTGCCTGGAGTGCACTAGGGGGAGGGCCCTCCTACAATGAGCAGTTCTTC
- TRBJ2-7 TRBV7-2 - CASSLVEGWEQYF TGTGCCAGCAGCTTAGTGGAGGGATGGGAGCAGTACTTC
- TRBJ2-7 TRBV7-6 TRBD2 CASSTSSGPYEQYF TGTGCCAGCAGCACCTCTAGCGGCCCCTACGAGCAGTACTTC